This TCR beta chain originates from a study of graft-versus-host responses after intestinal transplantation. The method was immunoSEQ multiplex PCR; TCRdb's version includes in-frame clones alone and lacks a portion of them. The sample records 62,000 or so clones, around 90% being singletons. The junction had 0 bases not matched to a gene; V was cut back by 0 bases and J by 1 base. Germline V gene sequence: CDR1 MRHNA, CDR2 SNTAGT. The CDR3 sequence is 15 residues long. The clonotype comes from a human patient who received an intestinal transplant, so some T cells may come from the graft donor. Here the sequenced sample was PBMCs, taken 26 days after transplant. V and J are TRBV6-4 and TRBJ2-3; 8 nucleotides match TRBD2. CDR3 in amino acids: CASSDSRGGTDTQYF. CDR3 in DNA: TGTGCCAGCAGTGACTCGCGGGGGGGCACAGATACGCAGTATTTT.